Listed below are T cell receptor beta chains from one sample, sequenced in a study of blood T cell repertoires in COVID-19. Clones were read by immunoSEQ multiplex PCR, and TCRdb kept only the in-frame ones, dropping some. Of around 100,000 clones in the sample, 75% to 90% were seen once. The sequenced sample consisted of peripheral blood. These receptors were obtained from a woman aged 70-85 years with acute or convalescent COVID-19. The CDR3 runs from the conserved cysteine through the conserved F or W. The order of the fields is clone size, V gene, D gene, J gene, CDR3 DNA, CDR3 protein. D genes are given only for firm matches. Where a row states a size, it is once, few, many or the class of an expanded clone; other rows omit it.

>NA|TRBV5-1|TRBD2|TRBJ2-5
TGCGCCAGCAGCTTGAACCTAGCGGGGGGGACCCAGTACTTC
CASSLNLAGGTQYF
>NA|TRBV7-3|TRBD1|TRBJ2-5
TGTGCCAGCAGCTTATCGGGGACAGAAGAGACCCAGTACTTC
CASSLSGTEETQYF
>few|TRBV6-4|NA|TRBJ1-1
TGTGCCAGCAGTATCGACAGGTTCACTGAAGCTTTCTTT
CASSIDRFTEAFF
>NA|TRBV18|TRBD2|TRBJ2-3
TGTGCCAGCTCACCACAGGGCCAGCGGGGGGTCACAGATACGCAGTATTTT
CASSPQGQRGVTDTQYF
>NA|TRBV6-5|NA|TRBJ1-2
TGTGCCAGCAGTAATCCTAATGAGGGTGGCTACACCTTC
CASSNPNEGGYTF
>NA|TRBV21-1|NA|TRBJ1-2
TGTGCCAGCACCCTACACCACAGGGGAGAACTAGACGATGGCTACACCTTC
CASTLHHRGELDDGYTF
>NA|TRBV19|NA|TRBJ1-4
TGTGCCAGTAGTATAAGTAGCGCATTGGGAGCTAATGAAAAACTGTTTTTT
CASSISSALGANEKLFF
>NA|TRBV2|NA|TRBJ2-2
TGTGCCAGCAGCGGGGCCTCCGCGGGGTATTACGCCGGGGAGCTGTTTTTT
CASSGASAGYYAGELFF
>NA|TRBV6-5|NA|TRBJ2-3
TGTGCCAGCAGCGAGCTTCGGGGGGATACGCAGTATTTT
CASSELRGDTQYF
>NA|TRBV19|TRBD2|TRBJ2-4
TGTGCCAGTAGTTTTGCGGGAGCTAAAAACATTCAGTACTTC
CASSFAGAKNIQYF